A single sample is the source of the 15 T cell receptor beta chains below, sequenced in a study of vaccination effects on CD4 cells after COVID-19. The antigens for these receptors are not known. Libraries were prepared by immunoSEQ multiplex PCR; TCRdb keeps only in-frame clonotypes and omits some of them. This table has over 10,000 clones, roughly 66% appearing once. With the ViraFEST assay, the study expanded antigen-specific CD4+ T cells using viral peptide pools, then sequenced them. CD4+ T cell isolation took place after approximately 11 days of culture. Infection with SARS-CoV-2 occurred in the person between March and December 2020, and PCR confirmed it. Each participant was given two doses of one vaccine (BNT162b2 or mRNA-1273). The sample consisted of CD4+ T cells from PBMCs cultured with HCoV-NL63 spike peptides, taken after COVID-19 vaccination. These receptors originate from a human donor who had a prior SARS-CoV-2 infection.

The CDR3 here is CASSLGWAFEQYF. CDR3 coding DNA: TGTGCCAGCAGCTTAGGGTGGGCTTTCGAGCAGTACTTC. The chain recombines TRBV7-2 with TRBJ2-7; D is ambiguous. Per the germline V gene, CDR1 is SGHTA and CDR2 is FQGNSA. Trimming took off 1 base at V and 6 bases at J, with 10 bases between the two ends. The CDR3 runs to 13 residues.

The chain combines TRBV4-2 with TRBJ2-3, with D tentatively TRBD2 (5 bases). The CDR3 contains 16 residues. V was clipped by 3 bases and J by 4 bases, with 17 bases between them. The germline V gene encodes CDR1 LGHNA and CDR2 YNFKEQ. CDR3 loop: CASSHAGGLRPDTQYF. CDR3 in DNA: TGTGCCAGCAGCCATGCCGGCGGGTTACGCCCAGATACGCAGTATTTT.

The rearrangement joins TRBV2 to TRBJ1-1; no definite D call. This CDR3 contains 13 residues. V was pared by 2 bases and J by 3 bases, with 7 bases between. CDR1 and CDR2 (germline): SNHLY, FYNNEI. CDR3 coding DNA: TGTGCCAGCAGTGAATTTCGGCACACTGAAGCTTTCTTT. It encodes CASSEFRHTEAFF.

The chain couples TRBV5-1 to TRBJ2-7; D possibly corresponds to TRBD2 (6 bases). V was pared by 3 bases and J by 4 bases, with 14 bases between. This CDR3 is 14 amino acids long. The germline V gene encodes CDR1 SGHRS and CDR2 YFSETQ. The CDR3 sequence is CASSSLPGRYEQYF. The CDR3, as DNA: TGCGCCAGCAGCTCCCTTCCCGGGAGATACGAGCAGTACTTC.

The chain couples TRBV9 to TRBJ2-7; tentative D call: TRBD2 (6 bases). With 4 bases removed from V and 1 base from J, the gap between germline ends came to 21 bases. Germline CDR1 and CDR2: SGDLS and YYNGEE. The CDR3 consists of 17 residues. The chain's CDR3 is CASSPRVGRGGSYEQYF. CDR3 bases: TGTGCCAGCAGCCCACGAGTTGGGCGGGGAGGTTCCTACGAGCAGTACTTC.

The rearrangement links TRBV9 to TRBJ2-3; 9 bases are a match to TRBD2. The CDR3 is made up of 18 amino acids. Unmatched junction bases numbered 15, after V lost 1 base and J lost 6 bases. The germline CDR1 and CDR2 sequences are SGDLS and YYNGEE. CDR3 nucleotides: TGTGCCAGCAGCGTACCGGTACGGTCTAGCGGGGCATCTGATACGCAGTATTTT. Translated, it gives CASSVPVRSSGASDTQYF.

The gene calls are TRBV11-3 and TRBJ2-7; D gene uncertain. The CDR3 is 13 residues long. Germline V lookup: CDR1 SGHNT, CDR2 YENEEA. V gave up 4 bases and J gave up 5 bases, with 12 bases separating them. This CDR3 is CASSSRHGNEQYF. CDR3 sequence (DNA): TGTGCCAGCAGCTCCCGCCACGGAAACGAGCAGTACTTC.

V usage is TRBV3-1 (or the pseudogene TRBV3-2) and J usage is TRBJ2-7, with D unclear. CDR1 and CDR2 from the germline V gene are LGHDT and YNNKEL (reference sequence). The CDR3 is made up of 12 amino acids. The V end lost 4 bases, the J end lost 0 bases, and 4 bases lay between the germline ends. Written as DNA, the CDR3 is TGTGCCAGCAGCCCAAGCTCCTACGAGCAGTACTTC. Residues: CASSPSSYEQYF.

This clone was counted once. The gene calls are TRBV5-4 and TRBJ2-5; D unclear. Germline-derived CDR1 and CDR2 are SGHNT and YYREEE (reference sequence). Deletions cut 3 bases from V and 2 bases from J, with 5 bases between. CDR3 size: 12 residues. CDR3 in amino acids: CASSSPQETQYF. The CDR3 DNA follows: TGTGCCAGCAGCTCCCCTCAAGAGACCCAGTACTTC.

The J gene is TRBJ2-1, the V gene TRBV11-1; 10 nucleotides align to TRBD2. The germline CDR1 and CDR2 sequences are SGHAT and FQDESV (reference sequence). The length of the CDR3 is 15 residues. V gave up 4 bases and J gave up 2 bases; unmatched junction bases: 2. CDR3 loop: CASSSSGRTYNEQFF. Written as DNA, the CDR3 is TGTGCCAGCAGCTCTAGCGGGAGAACCTACAATGAGCAGTTCTTC.

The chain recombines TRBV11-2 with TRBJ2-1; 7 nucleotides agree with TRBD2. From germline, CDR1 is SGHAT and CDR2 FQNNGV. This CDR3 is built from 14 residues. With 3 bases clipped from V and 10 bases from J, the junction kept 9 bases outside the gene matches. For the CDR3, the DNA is TGTGCCAGCAGCTTGACTACCGTGGGGGGGGAGCAGTTCTTC. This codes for CASSLTTVGGEQFF.

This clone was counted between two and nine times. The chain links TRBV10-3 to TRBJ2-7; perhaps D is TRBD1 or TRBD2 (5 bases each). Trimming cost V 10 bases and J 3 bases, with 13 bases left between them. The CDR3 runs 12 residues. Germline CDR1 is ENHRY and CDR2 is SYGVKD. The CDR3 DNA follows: TGTGCCACCGGGACGGATTACTACGAGCAGTACTTC. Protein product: CATGTDYYEQYF.

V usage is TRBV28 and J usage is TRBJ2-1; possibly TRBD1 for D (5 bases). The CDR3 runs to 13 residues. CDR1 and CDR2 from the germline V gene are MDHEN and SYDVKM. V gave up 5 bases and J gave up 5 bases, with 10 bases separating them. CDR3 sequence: CASSHNRNNEQFF. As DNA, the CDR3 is TGTGCCAGCAGTCACAACAGGAACAATGAGCAGTTCTTC.

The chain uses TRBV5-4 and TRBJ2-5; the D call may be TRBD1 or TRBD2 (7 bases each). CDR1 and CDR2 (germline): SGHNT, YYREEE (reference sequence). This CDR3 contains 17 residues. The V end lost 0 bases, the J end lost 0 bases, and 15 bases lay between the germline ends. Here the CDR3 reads CASSLASGTAYQETQYF. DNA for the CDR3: TGTGCCAGCAGCTTGGCGAGCGGGACAGCGTACCAAGAGACCCAGTACTTC. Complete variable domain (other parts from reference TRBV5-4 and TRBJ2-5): ETGVTQSPTHLIKTRGQQVTLRCSSQSGHNTVSWYQQALGQGPQFIFQYYREEENGRGNFPPRFSGLQFPNYSSELNVNALELDDSALYLCASSLASGTAYQETQYFGPGTRLLVL.

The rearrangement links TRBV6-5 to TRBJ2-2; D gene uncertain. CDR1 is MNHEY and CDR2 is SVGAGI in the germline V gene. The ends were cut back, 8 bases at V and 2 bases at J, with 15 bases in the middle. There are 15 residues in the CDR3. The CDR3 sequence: CASAYLLPNTGELFF. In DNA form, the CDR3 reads TGTGCCAGCGCCTACTTACTACCCAACACCGGGGAGCTGTTTTTT.